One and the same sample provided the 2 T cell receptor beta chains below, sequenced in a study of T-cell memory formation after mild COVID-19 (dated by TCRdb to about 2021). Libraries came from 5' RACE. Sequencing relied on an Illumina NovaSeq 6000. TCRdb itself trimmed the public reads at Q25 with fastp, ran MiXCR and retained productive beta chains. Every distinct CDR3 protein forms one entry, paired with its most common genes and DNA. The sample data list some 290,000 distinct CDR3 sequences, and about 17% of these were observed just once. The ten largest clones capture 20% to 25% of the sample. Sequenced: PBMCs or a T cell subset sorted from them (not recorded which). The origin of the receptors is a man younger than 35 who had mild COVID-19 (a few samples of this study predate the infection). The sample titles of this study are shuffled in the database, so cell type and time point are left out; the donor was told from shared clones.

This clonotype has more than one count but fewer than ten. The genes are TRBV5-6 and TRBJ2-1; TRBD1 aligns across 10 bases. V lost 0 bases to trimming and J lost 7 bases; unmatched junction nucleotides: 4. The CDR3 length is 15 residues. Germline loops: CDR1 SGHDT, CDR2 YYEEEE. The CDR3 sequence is CASSLGQGASNEQFF. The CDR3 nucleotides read TGTGCCAGCAGCTTGGGACAGGGGGCGAGTAATGAGCAGTTCTTC.

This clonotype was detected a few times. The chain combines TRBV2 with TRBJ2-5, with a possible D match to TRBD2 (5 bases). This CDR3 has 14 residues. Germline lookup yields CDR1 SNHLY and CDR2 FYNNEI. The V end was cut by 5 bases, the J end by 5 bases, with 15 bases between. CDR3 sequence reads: CASSTGWAGETQYF. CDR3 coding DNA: TGTGCCAGCAGTACGGGGTGGGCCGGGGAGACCCAGTACTTC.